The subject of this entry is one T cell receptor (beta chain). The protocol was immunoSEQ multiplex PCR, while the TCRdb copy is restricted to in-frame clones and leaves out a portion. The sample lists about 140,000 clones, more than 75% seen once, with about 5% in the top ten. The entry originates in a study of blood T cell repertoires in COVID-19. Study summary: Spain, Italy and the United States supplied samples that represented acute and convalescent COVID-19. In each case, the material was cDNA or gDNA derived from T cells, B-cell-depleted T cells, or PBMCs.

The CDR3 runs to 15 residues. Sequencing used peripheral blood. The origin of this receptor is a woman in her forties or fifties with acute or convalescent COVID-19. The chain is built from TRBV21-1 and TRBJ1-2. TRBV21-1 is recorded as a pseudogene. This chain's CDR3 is CASSKARLLFYGYTF. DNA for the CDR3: TGTGCCAGCAGCAAAGCGAGGTTACTTTTCTATGGCTACACCTTC.